This T cell receptor beta chain was sequenced during a study of cytomegalovirus exposure and HLA in healthy donors. About the study: Most donors, around 81% of around 400 genotyped, fell in the Caucasian-associated ancestry cluster.

The study, taken as a whole, reports: Associated with cytomegalovirus, according to the listing, were around 160 TCR beta chains. The study had only CMV serostatus as immune exposure information.

The PCR had 60 Vbeta and 13 Jbeta primers. The data were produced by immunoSEQ multiplex PCR, yet TCRdb's version contains in-frame clones alone and is incomplete. The table has about 170,000 clones, around four fifths seen once. In the case of this clone: The antigen is undetermined.

This receptor was obtained from a woman aged 25 to 39 in good health and CMV-seropositive. What was sequenced was PBMCs.

CDR3 nucleotide sequence: TGTGCCAGCCGAAGACTAGCGGGAGAAGAGACCCAGTACTTC. Its translation: CASRRLAGEETQYF. The chain carries TRBV5-6 and TRBJ2-5; 12 bases match TRBD2. Trimming cost V 7 bases and J 3 bases; bases outside gene matches: 4. This CDR3 has 14 amino acids. Per the germline V gene, CDR1 is SGHDT and CDR2 is YYEEEE.